The next 30 T cell receptor beta chains were all read from a single sample in a study of early T cells in non-severe SARS-CoV-2 infection. TCRdb recomputed calls from the 5' RACE reads with MiXCR, one row per CDR3 protein. The sample contains tens of thousands of distinct CDR3 sequences, roughly 5.7% of which appear only once. The sequencing here drew on whole blood, taken at baseline. The receptors were sampled from an adult who was a healthcare worker with PCR-confirmed SARS-CoV-2 infection or an uninfected control (not recorded which).

The rearrangement uses TRBV5-1 and TRBJ1-6, with D perhaps matching TRBD1 (5 bases). Germline V gene sequence: CDR1 SGHRS, CDR2 YFSETQ. The CDR3 is made up of 13 amino acids. Trimming removed 1 base at V and 10 bases at J, with 9 bases between. As DNA, the CDR3 is TGCGCCAGCAGCTTGATTAGGGGCTCACCCCTCCACTTT. The encoded protein is CASSLIRGSPLHF.

The chain has TRBV2 and TRBJ2-7; the D gene is possibly TRBD1 (6 bases). The CDR3 has 13 amino acids. Trimming left V 6 bases short and J 6 bases short, with 15 bases between. The V gene's germline CDR1 is SNHLY and CDR2 FYNNEI. The CDR3 loop reads CASRPGQSGEQYF. The CDR3 DNA sequence: TGTGCCAGCAGACCGGGACAATCGGGCGAGCAGTACTTC.

This clonotype was counted ten times or more. The rearrangement joins TRBV6-6 to TRBJ1-3; D is undetermined. CDR1 MNHNY and CDR2 SVGAGI come from the germline V gene (reference sequence). The CDR3 loop spans 14 amino acids. Trimming pared 5 bases from V and 0 bases from J, leaving 8 bases between. The CDR3 reads CASSAIRSGNTIYF. The CDR3 DNA reads as TGTGCCAGCAGTGCCATACGCTCTGGAAACACCATATATTTT.

This clonotype was seen many times. This chain links TRBV20-1 with TRBJ2-3; TRBD2 matches at 9 bases. CDR3 size: 13 residues. Looked up from germline, CDR1 is DFQATT and CDR2 is SNEGSKA (reference sequence). Unmatched junction bases numbered 4, after V lost 3 bases and J lost 6 bases. This CDR3 is CSASDSGSDTQYF. CDR3 in DNA: TGCAGTGCTAGCGATAGCGGGAGTGATACGCAGTATTTT.

This clonotype appeared a few times. The chain has TRBV5-1 and TRBJ1-1, with D possibly TRBD1 on 5 matching bases. This CDR3 has 13 residues. Germline lookup yields CDR1 SGHRS and CDR2 YFSETQ. The germline V and J ends were trimmed by 1 base and 8 bases, with 12 bases remaining between them. The CDR3 here is CASSLTGEREAFF. CDR3 DNA sequence: TGCGCCAGCAGCTTGACGGGGGAGAGGGAAGCTTTCTTT. Full variable domain (rest looked up from reference TRBV5-1 and TRBJ1-1): KAGVTQTPRYLIKTRGQQVTLSCSPISGHRSVSWYQQTPGQGLQFLFEYFSETQRNKGNFPGRFSGRQFSNSRSEMNVSTLELGDSALYLCASSLTGEREAFFGQGTRLTVV.

The chain employs TRBV5-5 and TRBJ2-7, with TRBD1 matching 10 bases. V lost 3 bases, J lost 3 bases, and 9 bases stayed unmatched. The CDR3 is 16 amino acids. The germline V gene encodes CDR1 SGHKS and CDR2 YYEKEE (reference sequence). The CDR3 sequence is CASSSDRDRGNYEQYF. In DNA form, the CDR3 reads TGTGCCAGCAGCTCGGACAGGGACAGGGGAAACTACGAGCAGTACTTC.

This clonotype has ten or more counts. The rearrangement links TRBV28 to TRBJ2-6; D is unresolved. The germline gives CDR1 MDHEN, CDR2 SYDVKM. Trimming cost V 5 bases and J 8 bases, with 7 bases left between them. The length of the CDR3 is 12 residues. The DNA for the CDR3 is TGTGCCAGCAGTACAAGGCCCAACGTCCTGACTTTC. This gives the protein CASSTRPNVLTF.

V usage is TRBV20-1 and J usage is TRBJ2-7; 7 bases match TRBD1. Per germline, CDR1 DFQATT and CDR2 SNEGSKA (reference sequence). The CDR3 is 12 amino acids. Unmatched junction bases numbered 5, after V lost 6 bases and J lost 3 bases. The CDR3 coding sequence is TGCAGTGCCCCGACAGGGTACTACGAGCAGTACTTC. This sequence encodes CSAPTGYYEQYF.

This clonotype occurred many times. This chain uses TRBV6-5 with TRBJ1-2, with unresolved D. The ends were cut back, 2 bases at V and 4 bases at J, with 8 bases in the middle. Germline CDR1 MNHEY, CDR2 SVGAGI. The CDR3 length is 13 residues. The CDR3 nucleotides read TGTGCCAGCAGTTACGCGGCAGGCTATGGCTACACCTTC. Translated: CASSYAAGYGYTF.

This clonotype was counted between two and nine times. The V gene is TRBV11-2, the J gene TRBJ2-3; 10 bases match TRBD2. J gave up 1 base and V 1 base, and 5 bases lay outside the gene matches. The CDR3 is 17 amino acids. The germline V gene has CDR1 SGHAT and CDR2 FQNNGV. The CDR3 loop reads CASSLVAGGIGTDTQYF. The CDR3 bases are TGTGCCAGCAGCTTAGTAGCGGGAGGTATCGGCACAGATACGCAGTATTTT.

This clonotype was detected a few times. CDR3 nucleotide sequence: TGCAGTGCTAGGCCCGACAGGGGAATTGGCCAGCCCCAGCATTTT. Amino acid sequence: CSARPDRGIGQPQHF. J is TRBJ1-5 and V is TRBV20-1; TRBD1 agrees at 8 bases. The V segment lost 3 bases and the J segment 7 bases; nucleotides outside the gene matches: 11. The CDR3 is 15 residues long. CDR1 DFQATT and CDR2 SNEGSKA come from the germline V gene (reference sequence).

This clonotype came up a few times. This rearrangement joins TRBV4-3 to TRBJ2-2; D call uncertain. CDR3 length equals 13 residues. Trimming stripped 5 bases from V and 0 bases from J, with 4 bases between. CDR1 LGHNA and CDR2 YSLEER come from the germline V gene. The CDR3 spells CASSGTNTGELFF. The CDR3 DNA is TGCGCCAGCAGCGGTACGAACACCGGGGAGCTGTTTTTT.

This clonotype was recorded at least ten times. This rearrangement joins TRBV7-2 to TRBJ2-7, with 7 bases matching TRBD2. CDR1 and CDR2 from the germline V gene are SGHTA and FQGNSA. The J segment lost 2 bases and the V segment lost 5 bases, leaving 12 bases of the junction unmatched. The CDR3 is 16 amino acids. CDR3 in amino acids: CASSPAGDPSPYEQYF. The CDR3 DNA sequence: TGTGCCAGCAGCCCCGCGGGGGACCCGTCCCCCTACGAGCAGTACTTC.

This clonotype was seen a few times. The rearrangement joins TRBV20-1 to TRBJ2-7, with 12 bases lining up with TRBD2. V gave up 6 bases and J gave up 5 bases; unmatched junction bases: 5. There are 13 residues in the CDR3. Germline-derived CDR1 and CDR2 are DFQATT and SNEGSKA (reference sequence). The CDR3 sequence is CSAWTSGNHEQYF. CDR3 sequence (DNA): TGCAGTGCATGGACTAGCGGGAACCACGAGCAGTACTTC.

J is TRBJ1-2 and V is TRBV29-1, with D unresolved. The CDR3 contains 10 residues. Deletions cut 5 bases from V and 7 bases from J, with 8 bases between. Germline V gives CDR1 SQVTM, CDR2 ANQGSEA. The CDR3 region is CSVSAPGYTF. The CDR3 DNA reads TGCAGCGTTTCAGCCCCTGGCTACACCTTC.

Regarding this clonotype: One base away lies a much larger clone, so this may be a sequencing read error. This chain uses TRBV7-6 with TRBJ2-2; the match to TRBD2 covers 7 bases. V trimming: 1 base; J trimming: 7 bases; junction bases outside the gene matches: 9. The CDR3 has 16 amino acids. CDR1 is SGHVS and CDR2 is FNYEAQ in the germline V gene. In DNA form, the CDR3 reads TGTGCCAGCAGCTTAGTAACTAGCGCGACCGGCGGGGAGCTGTTTTTT. Residues: CASSLVTSATGGELFF. Drawing the rest from reference TRBV7-6 and TRBJ2-2, the complete variable domain is GAGVSQSPRYKVTKRGQDVALRCDPISGHVSLYWYRQALGQGPEFLTYFNYEAQQDKSGLPNDRFSAERPEGSISTLTIQRTEQRDSAMYRCASSLVTSATGGELFFGEGSRLTVL.

In its sample, this clonotype was seen many times. The chain employs TRBV28 and TRBJ2-3; TRBD2 matches at 9 bases. Germline V lookup: CDR1 MDHEN, CDR2 SYDVKM. V lost 10 bases and J lost 7; bases outside the gene matches: 15. This CDR3 spans 15 amino acids. This chain's CDR3 is CAIRRASGMVYTQYF. DNA for the CDR3: TGTGCCATCCGCCGGGCTAGCGGGATGGTTTATACGCAGTATTTT.

At least ten counts were recorded for this clonotype. The chain carries TRBV6-5 and TRBJ1-6; 7 bases are shared with TRBD1. The CDR3 is made up of 14 amino acids. Germline lookup yields CDR1 MNHEY and CDR2 SVGAGI. V dropped 5 bases and J dropped 8; count of bases not matched to a gene: 6. The CDR3 is CASSKTGDYSPLHF. Written as DNA, the CDR3 is TGTGCCAGCAGTAAAACAGGGGACTATTCACCCCTCCACTTT.

Remarks on this clonotype: A single base separates this from a much larger clone, so it may be a read error. The chain recombines TRBV11-3 with TRBJ1-1, with 10 bases identical to TRBD1. Germline V CDR1 and CDR2: SGHNT, YENEEA. The CDR3 extends over 13 amino acids. CDR3 residues: CAGSGGQGFEAFF. The CDR3 DNA sequence: TGTGCCGGCAGCGGGGGACAGGGGTTTGAAGCTTTCTTT.

This clonotype was counted many times. V gene TRBV11-2 combines with J gene TRBJ2-1, with 15 bases that match TRBD2. V was pared by 0 bases and J by 7 bases, with 1 base of the junction left unmatched. CDR3 length equals 16 residues. Germline V gene lookup returns CDR1 SGHAT and CDR2 FQNNGV. The DNA of the CDR3 is TGTGCCAGCAGCTTAGAGGGGACTAGCGGGAGGAATGAGCAGTTCTTC. Its translation is CASSLEGTSGRNEQFF. Full variable domain (remainder filled in from reference TRBV11-2 and TRBJ2-1): EAGVAQSPRYKIIEKRQSVAFWCNPISGHATLYWYQQILGQGPKLLIQFQNNGVVDDSQLPKDRFSAERLKGVDSTLKIQPAKLEDSAVYLCASSLEGTSGRNEQFFGPGTRLTVL.

This clonotype was picked up many times. CDR3 sequence reads: CASSPTDRINGYTF. CDR3 nucleotides: TGTGCCAGCAGCCCTACGGACAGGATAAATGGCTACACCTTC. The chain is built from TRBV3-1 and TRBJ1-2; 7 bases line up with TRBD1. The V gene's germline CDR1 is LGHDT and CDR2 YNNKEL (reference sequence). The CDR3 contains 14 residues. The V and J ends lost 4 bases and 6 bases, in that order; junction bases with no gene match: 8.

J is TRBJ2-5 and V is TRBV6-6; D unresolved. This CDR3 comprises 12 residues. Trimming took 6 bases from V and 5 from J, leaving 10 bases between them. Germline loops: CDR1 MNHNY, CDR2 SVGAGI (reference sequence). CDR3 in DNA: TGTGCCAGCAGCCTTTCGTCCGAGACCCAGTACTTC. Translating it yields CASSLSSETQYF.

This clonotype was detected many times. The J gene is TRBJ2-5, the V gene TRBV6-5; no reliable D call. Germline CDR1 MNHEY, CDR2 SVGAGI. Trimming took 6 bases from V and 2 from J, leaving 13 bases between them. The CDR3 covers 14 residues. CDR3 nucleotide sequence: TGTGCCAGCAGCCACCCCGGACGGCAAGAGACCCAGTACTTC. Protein sequence: CASSHPGRQETQYF.

This clonotype was detected many times. This rearrangement joins TRBV9 to TRBJ1-2; D is perhaps TRBD1 (6 bases). Germline loops: CDR1 SGDLS, CDR2 YYNGEE. CDR3 length: 16 amino acids. V gave up 0 bases and J gave up 3 bases, with 15 bases separating them. The CDR3 DNA is TGTGCCAGCAGCGTAGGAGGAGCAGGGGCCGACTATGGCTACACCTTC. This gives the protein CASSVGGAGADYGYTF. Full variable domain (remainder filled in from reference TRBV9 and TRBJ1-2): DSGVTQTPKHLITATGQRVTLRCSPRSGDLSVYWYQQSLDQGLQFLIQYYNGEERAKGNILERFSAQQFPDLHSELNLSSLELGDSALYFCASSVGGAGADYGYTFGSGTRLTVV.

This clonotype was counted many times. The rearrangement uses TRBV28 and TRBJ1-5; weak D call: TRBD1 (5 bases). V dropped 3 bases and J dropped 5 bases, with 8 bases sitting between them. CDR1 and CDR2 from the germline V gene are MDHEN and SYDVKM. The CDR3 extends over 13 amino acids. This chain's CDR3 is CASSFEGYQPQHF. The CDR3 DNA reads as TGTGCCAGCAGTTTCGAGGGGTATCAGCCCCAGCATTTT.

This clonotype was counted a few times. J is TRBJ2-7 and V is TRBV7-9; 8 bases line up with TRBD2. The trim removed 2 bases at V and 3 bases at J, leaving 3 bases unmatched. This CDR3 has 14 amino acids. Germline lookup yields CDR1 SEHNR and CDR2 FQNEAQ (reference sequence). The CDR3 sequence: CASSLTSGSYEQYF. The CDR3 DNA is TGTGCCAGCAGCTTAACCAGCGGGAGCTACGAGCAGTACTTC.

About this clonotype itself: A read error may explain this, as a much larger clone is one base away. The CDR3 ends on some other residue instead of the conserved phenylalanine or tryptophan, so this is likely a read error. The V call is TRBV9, the J call TRBJ1-6; D is unclear. Germline CDR1 SGDLS, CDR2 YYNGEE. This CDR3 is built from 18 residues. V was trimmed by 0 bases and J by 1 base, leaving 14 bases between them. The chain's CDR3 is CASSVGTEESSYNSPLHL. CDR3 nucleotides: TGTGCCAGCAGCGTAGGCACGGAGGAGAGTTCCTATAATTCACCCCTCCACCTT.

Only a few counts were recorded for this clonotype. The chain has TRBV18 and TRBJ1-6; the D gene is possibly TRBD1 (5 bases). There are 15 residues in the CDR3. Germline V lookup: CDR1 KGHSH, CDR2 LQKENI. V lost 3 bases and J lost 5, with 11 bases in between. The CDR3 bases are TGTGCCAGCTCACCGCCGGGAGGGGATAATTCACCCCTCCACTTT. It translates to CASSPPGGDNSPLHF. Using reference TRBV18 and TRBJ1-6 for the parts outside the CDR3, the full variable domain is NAGVMQNPRHLVRRRGQEARLRCSPMKGHSHVYWYRQLPEEGLKFMVYLQKENIIDESGMPKERFSAEFPKEGPSILRIQQVVRGDSAAYFCASSPPGGDNSPLHFGNGTRLTVT.

The chain has TRBV7-2 and TRBJ2-4; 14 nucleotides match TRBD2. This CDR3 has 18 amino acids. Per germline, CDR1 SGHTA and CDR2 FQGNSA. V was clipped by 5 bases and J by 2 bases; unmatched bases: 8. The CDR3 region is CASSVGLAGVGTKNIQYF. CDR3 in DNA: TGTGCCAGCAGCGTGGGACTAGCGGGAGTTGGAACCAAAAACATTCAGTACTTC.

This clonotype was seen at least ten times. The genes are TRBV27 and TRBJ2-1; D is perhaps TRBD1 or TRBD2 (5 bases each). CDR1 and CDR2 from the germline V gene are MNHEY and SMNVEV (reference sequence). V lost 1 base and J lost 5, with 6 bases in between. The CDR3 has 13 residues. The CDR3 protein is CASSLWGNNEQFF. In DNA, the CDR3 is TGTGCCAGCAGTTTATGGGGGAACAATGAGCAGTTCTTC.